This note documents a single T cell receptor beta chain sequence. Its target is not known. This sample stems from a study of breast tumors, draining lymph nodes, adjacent tissues. Study-level findings and limits: Data only fit, rather than demonstrated, lymph node origin of most tumor T cells. Tumor and nontumor repertoires were significantly more similar in luminal-like than in basal-like breast cancer. Tumor repertoires ranked between lymph nodes and nontumor tissue in diversity, with V and J gene preferences.

TCRdb recomputed calls from the multiplex PCR reads with MiXCR, one row per CDR3 protein. Of approximately 89,000 distinct CDR3 sequences listed, around 29% were seen once; the top ten hold 8% to 9%. Samples came from axillary lymph nodes draining the breast cancer. Sequencing was performed on axillary lymph node tissue. The sequence was obtained from a female donor with breast cancer. Some clones in this sample may be carry-over from other donors' samples.

The DNA for the CDR3 is TGTGCCAGCAGTCAAAGACGCTCCGGAAACACCATATATTTT. Translating it yields CASSQRRSGNTIYF. The chain employs TRBV12-3 or TRBV12-4 and TRBJ1-3; D remains unclear. The CDR3 runs to 14 residues. V lost 5 bases and J 4 bases, leaving 12 bases between the germline ends.